The 29 T cell receptor beta chains below come from one sample, sequenced in a study of T cell responses to AZD1222 COVID-19 vaccine. TCRdb keeps only in-frame clones here, not all; method: immunoSEQ multiplex PCR. The sample includes approximately 220,000 clones, about 92% of them seen just once. The sequenced sample was peripheral blood, obtained on day 0 of MenACWY control vaccination. These receptors came from an adult in good health.

The rearrangement uses TRBV6-5 and TRBJ1-5; TRBD1 matches 7 bases. J was trimmed by 5 bases and V by 3 bases; bases with no gene match: 7. The CDR3 length is 15 residues. Germline V lookup: CDR1 MNHEY, CDR2 SVGAGI. CDR3: CASSYADRVYQPQHF. The CDR3 DNA is TGTGCCAGCAGTTATGCTGACAGGGTGTATCAGCCCCAGCATTTT.

The chain employs TRBV4-2 and TRBJ1-4; D gene uncertain. Germline V CDR1 and CDR2: LGHNA, YNFKEQ. V was pared by 6 bases and J by 8 bases, with 13 bases between. The CDR3 runs 13 residues. CDR3 region: CASRKRTEEKLFF. CDR3 nucleotide sequence: TGTGCCAGCAGGAAAAGGACGGAGGAAAAACTGTTTTTT.

The rearrangement uses TRBV5-4 and TRBJ2-2; tentatively, D is TRBD2 (5 bases). Germline V gene sequence: CDR1 SGHNT, CDR2 YYREEE (reference sequence). V gave up 3 bases and J gave up 1 base, with 13 bases separating them. This CDR3 has 16 residues. The CDR3 nucleotides read TGTGCCAGCAGCTCCGCTGTAGCGAAGAACACCGGGGAGCTGTTTTTT. It specifies CASSSAVAKNTGELFF.

This clone was seen only a few times. In DNA, the CDR3 is TGTGCCTGGAAACGAGGCGGGGGGGCAGATACGCAGTATTTT. Its translation: CAWKRGGGADTQYF. The chain links TRBV30 to TRBJ2-3, with 9 bases matching TRBD2. The CDR3 sequence is 14 residues long. The V gene end was trimmed by 4 bases and the J gene end by 4 bases; junction bases not matched to a gene: 6. From germline, CDR1 is GTSNPN and CDR2 SVGIG (reference sequence).

V and J are TRBV15 and TRBJ1-2, with a possible D match to TRBD1 (5 bases). V lost 0 bases to trimming and J lost 12 bases, with 17 bases between them. Germline loops: CDR1 LNHNV, CDR2 YYDKDF (reference sequence). This CDR3 comprises 14 residues. CDR3 loop: CATSRDGSAGRDTF. CDR3 nucleotides: TGTGCCACCAGCAGAGATGGGAGCGCAGGGCGGGACACCTTC.

The rearrangement uses TRBV30 and TRBJ2-3; D gene uncertain. This CDR3 is 14 amino acids long. The germline CDR1 and CDR2 sequences are GTSNPN and SVGIG (reference sequence). The V end was cut by 2 bases, the J end by 0 bases, with 9 bases between. The CDR3: CAWSISFSTDTQYF. The CDR3 DNA is TGTGCCTGGAGTATCAGCTTTAGCACAGATACGCAGTATTTT.

This rearrangement joins TRBV15 to TRBJ2-7, with a tentative D call TRBD2 (6 bases). The length of the CDR3 is 19 residues. V lost 1 base and J lost 1, with 23 bases in between. CDR1 is LNHNV and CDR2 is YYDKDF in the germline V gene (reference sequence). Here the CDR3 DNA reads TGTGCCACCAGCAGAGTGGGGGACTCTCGCCGGTCTCGGTCCTACGAGCAGTACTTC. It translates to CATSRVGDSRRSRSYEQYF.

This clone was seen only a few times. The same CDR3 is also encoded by other DNA sequences in this sample. The V and J genes are TRBV30 and TRBJ1-1, with D hard to call. Trimming removed 3 bases at V and 0 bases at J, with 2 bases between. Per the germline V gene, CDR1 is GTSNPN and CDR2 is SVGIG (reference sequence). This CDR3 spans 11 amino acids. CDR3 protein: CAWSVNTEAFF. In nucleotides, the CDR3 is TGTGCCTGGAGCGTGAACACTGAAGCTTTCTTT.

The V call is TRBV24-1, the J call TRBJ2-3, with 8 bases lining up with TRBD2. From germline, CDR1 is KGHDR and CDR2 SFDVKD. V gave up 10 bases and J gave up 1 base; unmatched junction bases: 6. This CDR3 has 14 amino acids. CDR3 nucleotide sequence: TGTGCCACTAGCGGGACTAGTGGCACAGATACGCAGTATTTT. Its protein product is CATSGTSGTDTQYF.

The J gene is TRBJ2-7, the V gene TRBV10-1; D is perhaps TRBD2 (6 bases). Germline V CDR1 and CDR2: WNHNN, SYGVQD (reference sequence). Between the trimmed V and J ends, which lost 3 bases and 0 bases, there was a span of 15 bases. The CDR3 totals 16 residues. The CDR3 DNA sequence: TGCGCCAGCAGTGATAGGAGTAGCGGAAGCTCCTACGAGCAGTACTTC. This translates into CASSDRSSGSSYEQYF.

The CDR3 nucleotides are TGCAGCGTTGGGGCTCCGTCGACTGAAGCTTTCTTT. Translation gives CSVGAPSTEAFF. The rearrangement links TRBV29-1 to TRBJ1-1, with D uncertain. Trimming left V 4 bases short and J 5 bases short, with 11 bases between. Germline-derived CDR1 and CDR2 are SQVTM and ANQGSEA. The CDR3 is 12 residues long.

On this clone: Additional DNA sequences in this sample encode the identical CDR3. The chain is built from TRBV12-3 or TRBV12-4 and TRBJ1-3, with D unresolved. V was shortened by 3 bases and J by 4 bases, with 4 bases between the two germline ends. The CDR3 is 12 residues long. The CDR3 DNA follows: TGTGCCAGCAGTTTGACAGGAAACACCATATATTTT. Its protein is CASSLTGNTIYF.

The V call is TRBV5-1, the J call TRBJ2-1; TRBD2 aligns across 9 bases. The CDR3 contains 15 residues. Trimming removed 3 bases from V and 6 bases from J; junction bases left unmatched: 7. CDR1 SGHRS and CDR2 YFSETQ come from the germline V gene. In nucleotides, the CDR3 is TGCGCCAGCAGCTACTTTAGCGGGGGCCTCAATGAGCAGTTCTTC. Translation: CASSYFSGGLNEQFF.

V and J are TRBV12-5 and TRBJ1-5, with D perhaps TRBD1 (6 bases). Germline V CDR1 and CDR2: LGHNT, FRNRAP. Trimming shortened V by 6 bases and J by 10 bases, and 16 bases separated the two germline ends. There are 13 residues in the CDR3. The CDR3 DNA is TGTGCTAGTGGGACTCCAGGGGTCAGTCCCCAGCATTTT. Amino acids: CASGTPGVSPQHF.

The chain carries TRBV5-4 and TRBJ2-4; perhaps D is TRBD1 or TRBD2 (5 bases each). Germline CDR1 is SGHNT and CDR2 is YYREEE (reference sequence). CDR3 length: 15 amino acids. Trimming removed 6 bases from V and 2 bases from J, with 15 bases in between. CDR3 coding DNA: TGTGCCAGCAAATCGGGACCAGAAACCAAAAACATTCAGTACTTC. Translated, it gives CASKSGPETKNIQYF.

The rearrangement joins TRBV6-5 to TRBJ1-1; TRBD1 is a possible D gene (6 bases). Trimming shortened V by 0 bases and J by 5 bases, and 13 bases separated the two germline ends. Germline loops: CDR1 MNHEY, CDR2 SVGAGI. CDR3 length: 15 residues. The CDR3 protein is CASSYSRGARTEAFF. The CDR3 DNA sequence: TGTGCCAGCAGTTACTCCCGGGGGGCGCGGACTGAAGCTTTCTTT.

The CDR3 region is CASSLGRNTEAFF. The CDR3 DNA reads TGTGCCAGCAGCTTAGGCAGGAACACTGAAGCTTTCTTT. The chain combines TRBV7-3 with TRBJ1-1; the D is unclear. V lost 2 bases and J 1 base, leaving 5 bases between the germline ends. The CDR3 length is 13 residues. The V gene's germline CDR1 is SGHTA and CDR2 FQGTGA.

The V gene is TRBV18, the J gene TRBJ1-2; 9 bases map to TRBD1. The CDR3 covers 13 residues. The V gene's germline CDR1 is KGHSH and CDR2 LQKENI. The trim removed 6 bases at V and 8 bases at J, leaving 7 bases unmatched. For the CDR3, the DNA is TGTGCCAGCTCCCCCGGGACAGGGAACGGCTACACCTTC. It translates to CASSPGTGNGYTF.

The chain uses TRBV11-2 and TRBJ2-2; D perhaps matches TRBD1 (6 bases). The CDR3 covers 15 residues. Germline V gene lookup returns CDR1 SGHAT and CDR2 FQNNGV. V lost 6 bases, J lost 5 bases, and 16 bases lay in between. The CDR3 nucleotides are TGTGCCAGCAGGGTTTACGGGACAAAGACCGGGGAGCTGTTTTTT. Its translation is CASRVYGTKTGELFF.

This clone was seen only once. This sequence joins TRBV6-1 and TRBJ1-6; tentative D call: TRBD1 (6 bases). V was clipped by 3 bases and J by 10 bases, with 10 bases between them. The CDR3 is made up of 13 amino acids. Germline CDR1 is MNHNS and CDR2 is SASEGT. The CDR3 region is CASSESGQSPLHF. CDR3 DNA: TGTGCCAGCAGTGAGTCGGGACAATCACCCCTCCACTTT.

The chain carries TRBV4-2 and TRBJ1-1; weak D call: TRBD1 (6 bases). Trimming removed 1 base from V and 1 base from J, with 7 bases in between. The V gene's germline CDR1 is LGHNA and CDR2 YNFKEQ. The CDR3 sequence is 14 residues long. This CDR3 is CASSQGTANTEAFF. The CDR3 DNA sequence: TGTGCCAGCAGCCAAGGGACAGCGAACACTGAAGCTTTCTTT.

The chain carries TRBV12-3 or TRBV12-4 and TRBJ1-1, with a weak D call TRBD1 (5 bases). Trimming left V 4 bases short and J 5 bases short, with 11 bases between. This CDR3 spans 13 amino acids. The CDR3 sequence is CASSWGLGTEAFF. The DNA of the CDR3 is TGTGCCAGCAGTTGGGGCCTGGGGACTGAAGCTTTCTTT.

The genes are TRBV5-6 and TRBJ1-3, with D possibly matching TRBD1 (5 bases). Deletions cut 2 bases from V and 0 bases from J, with 12 bases between. The CDR3 extends over 16 amino acids. From germline, CDR1 is SGHDT and CDR2 YYEEEE. CDR3 region: CASSFGTVNSGNTIYF. CDR3 sequence (DNA): TGTGCCAGCAGCTTCGGGACGGTAAACTCTGGAAACACCATATATTTT.

The rearrangement links TRBV3-1 (or the pseudogene TRBV3-2) to TRBJ2-2; D may be TRBD2 (6 bases). The CDR3 contains 13 residues. Germline CDR1 and CDR2: LGHDT and YNNKEL (reference sequence). Trimming took 4 bases from V and 9 from J, leaving 12 bases between them. CDR3 region: CASSRLVGWELFF. The CDR3 region has the DNA TGTGCCAGCAGCCGACTAGTCGGCTGGGAGCTGTTTTTT.

The chain links TRBV30 to TRBJ2-1, with 12 bases lining up with TRBD1. The CDR3 covers 19 residues. Germline CDR1 reads GTSNPN; CDR2 reads SVGIG (reference sequence). The junction had 10 bases not matched to a gene; V was cut back by 0 bases and J by 1 base. The CDR3 spells CAWSVRRGQGAFSYNEQFF. The CDR3 bases are TGTGCCTGGAGTGTACGGCGGGGACAGGGGGCTTTTTCCTACAATGAGCAGTTCTTC.

The gene calls are TRBV27 and TRBJ1-5; D is ambiguous. V was clipped by 5 bases and J by 6 bases, with 17 bases between them. Germline V CDR1 and CDR2: MNHEY, SMNVEV (reference sequence). The CDR3 has 15 amino acids. The CDR3 is CASSPSRLLSQPQHF. The CDR3 DNA follows: TGTGCCAGCAGTCCCAGTCGTTTACTTAGTCAGCCCCAGCATTTT.

The genes are TRBV28 and TRBJ1-2; perhaps TRBD1 as D (5 bases). This CDR3 spans 15 amino acids. Deletions cut 2 bases from V and 4 bases from J, with 14 bases between. Germline values: CDR1 MDHEN, CDR2 SYDVKM. CDR3 nucleotides: TGTGCCAGCAGTTTACCCGACCCAGGGACCTATGGCTACACCTTC. This gives the protein CASSLPDPGTYGYTF.

The chain has TRBV15 and TRBJ1-6; D unresolved. Deletions cut 0 bases from V and 7 bases from J, with 4 bases between. This CDR3 comprises 13 residues. The germline V gene encodes CDR1 LNHNV and CDR2 YYDKDF (reference sequence). The CDR3 here is CATSRDWNSPLHF. In DNA form, the CDR3 reads TGTGCCACCAGCAGAGATTGGAATTCACCCCTCCACTTT.

CDR3 loop: CASSPMSGGRTEAFF. The DNA of the CDR3 is TGTGCCAGTAGTCCAATGAGTGGGGGGCGTACTGAAGCTTTCTTT. V is TRBV19 and J is TRBJ1-1; tentatively, D is TRBD1 (6 bases). V was clipped by 5 bases and J by 5 bases, with 18 bases between them. The CDR3 is made up of 15 amino acids. The germline gives CDR1 LNHDA, CDR2 SQIVND (reference sequence).